This T cell receptor beta chain is drawn from a study of blood T cell repertoires in COVID-19. Repertoires were generated with immunoSEQ multiplex PCR, while TCRdb's copy carries only in-frame clones and drops some. The sample lists approximately 240,000 clones, about 89% occurring once. The CDR3 loop spans 13 amino acids. The V end lost 2 bases, the J end lost 4 bases, and 8 bases lay between the germline ends. Germline assignment: CDR1 SEHNR and CDR2 FQNEAQ (reference sequence). The chain links TRBV7-9 to TRBJ2-5; no clear D. The sequence was obtained from a woman between 18 and 30 years old who had recovered from COVID-19. The sample taken for sequencing was PBMCs or T cells enriched from blood (not recorded which). This CDR3 is CASSLFEVETQYF. CDR3 bases: TGTGCCAGCAGCTTATTTGAGGTAGAGACCCAGTACTTC.